These 17 T cell receptor beta chains originate from one sample sequenced in a study of blood T cells in healthy people across ages. The second PCR ran roughly 7 to 12 cycles with a sample-barcoded 5' primer and J-beta primers. MiXCR was run by TCRdb on the 5' RACE reads, yielding one entry per CDR3 protein. There are 650,000 to 800,000 distinct CDR3 sequences in the sample; roughly 44% occur only once, and approximately 19% lies in the top ten. Sequencing was performed on blood. The receptors shown here come from a man aged 60-69 years in good health.

As for this clonotype: Lacking the conserved final phenylalanine or tryptophan, this CDR3 likely reflects a read error. The chain couples TRBV2 to TRBJ2-1, with D unclear. The CDR3 has 14 residues. CDR1 is SNHLY, CDR2 FYNNEI, per germline. CDR3 sequence reads: CASSEGSSYNEQFL. CDR3 nucleotide sequence: TGTGCCAGCAGTGAGGGATCCTCCTACAATGAACAGTTCTTA.

This rearrangement joins TRBV7-2 to TRBJ2-3, with D uncertain. V was clipped by 2 bases and J by 0 bases, with 6 bases between them. This CDR3 is 14 amino acids long. Germline CDR1 and CDR2: SGHTA and FQGNSA. For the CDR3, the DNA is TGTGCCAGCAGCTTAACCTATAGCACAGATACGCAGTATTTT. This codes for CASSLTYSTDTQYF.

This clonotype was observed many times. The chain links TRBV29-1 to TRBJ2-3; D not resolved. The V end was cut by 6 bases, the J end by 2 bases, with 9 bases between. Germline-derived CDR1 and CDR2 are SQVTM and ANQGSEA. The CDR3 spans 12 residues. The CDR3 sequence is CSVSTSTDTQYF. Written as DNA, the CDR3 is TGCAGCGTGAGCACTTCCACAGATACGCAGTATTTT.

This clonotype was recorded a few times. V is TRBV20-1 and J is TRBJ2-2; 7 bases match TRBD1. The CDR3 is 15 residues long. V was clipped by 1 base and J by 0 bases; unmatched bases: 2. CDR1 and CDR2 (germline): DFQATT, SNEGSKA (reference sequence). The CDR3 DNA reads TGCAGTGCTAGAGCGGGACAGACGAACACCGGGGAGCTGTTTTTT. Its protein is CSARAGQTNTGELFF.

This clonotype was seen a few times. The chain couples TRBV6-1 to TRBJ1-2; TRBD1 is a possible D gene (5 bases). The CDR3 is made up of 13 amino acids. V was trimmed by 2 bases and J by 4 bases, leaving 8 bases between them. Germline V lookup: CDR1 MNHNS, CDR2 SASEGT. CDR3 DNA sequence: TGTGCCAGCAGTGAAACGACAGCCTATGGCTACACCTTC. It specifies CASSETTAYGYTF.

This clonotype was picked up a small number of times. The chain employs TRBV4-3 and TRBJ1-2; D is unclear. This CDR3 is built from 14 residues. With 0 bases removed from V and 6 bases from J, the gap between germline ends came to 11 bases. Per germline, CDR1 LGHNA and CDR2 YSLEER. The CDR3 coding sequence is TGCGCCAGCAGCCAAGAGAGGGCAGAGAATGGCTACACCTTC. Its protein product is CASSQERAENGYTF.

The gene calls are TRBV11-3 and TRBJ2-6, with D perhaps TRBD1 (5 bases). Looked up from germline, CDR1 is SGHNT and CDR2 is YENEEA. The CDR3 length is 16 residues. V was shortened by 5 bases and J by 0 bases, with 11 bases between the two germline ends. The CDR3 region has the DNA TGTGCCAGCAGCGGGGCAGGGCGCTCTGGGGCCAACGTCCTGACTTTC. Amino acids: CASSGAGRSGANVLTF.

Notes on this clonotype: One base away lies a much larger clone, so this may be a sequencing read error. As DNA, the CDR3 is TGCGCCAGCAGCCATCTCACAGGGGCCAATGAGCAGTACTTC. Translated: CASSHLTGANEQYF. The V and J genes are TRBV4-1 and TRBJ2-5, with 7 nucleotides matching TRBD1. The CDR3 totals 14 residues. Germline CDR1 and CDR2: MGHRA and YSYEKL. The V gene end was trimmed by 3 bases and the J gene end by 11 bases; junction bases not matched to a gene: 12.

V is TRBV7-9 and J is TRBJ1-1; possibly TRBD1 for D (5 bases). Between the trimmed V and J ends, which lost 5 bases and 4 bases, there was a span of 11 bases. The CDR3 contains 13 residues. Per germline, CDR1 SEHNR and CDR2 FQNEAQ (reference sequence). This CDR3 is CASSPRQSTEAFF. The CDR3 DNA follows: TGTGCCAGCAGCCCTAGACAGTCCACTGAAGCTTTCTTT.

This sequence joins TRBV6-1 and TRBJ2-5, with 10 bases identical to TRBD1. The last part of the DNA fits TRBJ2-7 better; the J call may be wrong. CDR1 MNHNS and CDR2 SASEGT come from the germline V gene. This CDR3 comprises 18 residues. In nucleotides, the CDR3 is TGTGCCAGCAGCCAACCGGGACAGGGGCCAACAAGTTTCTACGAGCAGTACTTC. Protein sequence: CASSQPGQGPTSFYEQYF.

This chain connects TRBV20-1 to TRBJ2-5; TRBD2 aligns across 8 bases. J lost 11 bases, V lost 6 bases, and 20 bases had no gene match. The CDR3 consists of 15 residues. The germline CDR1 and CDR2 sequences are DFQATT and SNEGSKA (reference sequence). This CDR3 reads CSAPDQREQMGEQYF. CDR3 nucleotide sequence: TGCAGTGCCCCCGACCAGCGGGAGCAAATGGGGGAGCAGTACTTC.

This clonotype was seen only a few times. V gene TRBV5-1 combines with J gene TRBJ2-7; D unclear. Germline V gene data show CDR1 as SGHRS and CDR2 as YFSETQ. The CDR3 contains 15 residues. Deletions cut 2 bases from V and 0 bases from J, with 12 bases between. The CDR3 nucleotides read TGCGCCAGCAGCTTTAGGGCAGAAGTCTCCTACGAGCAGTACTTC. Its protein product is CASSFRAEVSYEQYF.

The chain uses TRBV5-1 and TRBJ2-6; D is possibly TRBD1 or TRBD2 (5 bases each). CDR1 and CDR2 (germline): SGHRS, YFSETQ. V lost 3 bases and J lost 0, with 10 bases in between. The CDR3 runs 16 residues. This chain's CDR3 is CASSWGRGSGANVLTF. The CDR3 DNA follows: TGCGCCAGCAGCTGGGGACGGGGCTCTGGGGCCAACGTCCTGACTTTC. The full variable domain, rest sourced from reference TRBV5-1 and TRBJ2-6, is KAGVTQTPRYLIKTRGQQVTLSCSPISGHRSVSWYQQTPGQGLQFLFEYFSETQRNKGNFPGRFSGRQFSNSRSEMNVSTLELGDSALYLCASSWGRGSGANVLTFGAGSRLTVL.

The chain combines TRBV10-3 with TRBJ2-3; 7 nucleotides align to TRBD1. Germline V lookup: CDR1 ENHRY, CDR2 SYGVKD. There are 15 residues in the CDR3. V gave up 6 bases and J gave up 0 bases; unmatched junction bases: 6. DNA of the CDR3: TGTGCCATCAGCCCTGAGACAGGGAGCACAGATACGCAGTATTTT. It encodes CAISPETGSTDTQYF.

This chain connects TRBV7-9 to TRBJ1-1; a possible D gene is TRBD1 (6 bases). This CDR3 has 16 amino acids. CDR1 and CDR2 from the germline V gene are SEHNR and FQNEAQ (reference sequence). Deletions cut 1 base from V and 3 bases from J, with 15 bases between. Here the CDR3 DNA reads TGTGCCAGCAGCTTAGAGGTAGGGGAGGGGGACACTGAAGCTTTCTTT. Translation gives CASSLEVGEGDTEAFF.

This clonotype showed up just a few times. The V and J genes are TRBV7-2 and TRBJ2-4; the match to TRBD1 covers 8 bases. The junction had 3 bases not matched to a gene; V was cut back by 5 bases and J by 3 bases. From germline, CDR1 is SGHTA and CDR2 FQGNSA. The CDR3 is 14 residues long. The CDR3 spells CASSPGQGKNIQYF. Here the CDR3 DNA reads TGTGCCAGCAGCCCCGGACAGGGCAAAAACATTCAGTACTTC.

This chain joins TRBV6-5 and TRBJ2-5; tentatively, D is TRBD1 (5 bases). The CDR3 covers 17 residues. Trimming took 0 bases from V and 1 from J, leaving 15 bases between them. Per germline, CDR1 MNHEY and CDR2 SVGAGI. The CDR3 loop is CASSYSGAGSVQETQYF. CDR3 DNA: TGTGCCAGCAGTTACTCAGGGGCAGGGTCAGTCCAAGAGACCCAGTACTTC.